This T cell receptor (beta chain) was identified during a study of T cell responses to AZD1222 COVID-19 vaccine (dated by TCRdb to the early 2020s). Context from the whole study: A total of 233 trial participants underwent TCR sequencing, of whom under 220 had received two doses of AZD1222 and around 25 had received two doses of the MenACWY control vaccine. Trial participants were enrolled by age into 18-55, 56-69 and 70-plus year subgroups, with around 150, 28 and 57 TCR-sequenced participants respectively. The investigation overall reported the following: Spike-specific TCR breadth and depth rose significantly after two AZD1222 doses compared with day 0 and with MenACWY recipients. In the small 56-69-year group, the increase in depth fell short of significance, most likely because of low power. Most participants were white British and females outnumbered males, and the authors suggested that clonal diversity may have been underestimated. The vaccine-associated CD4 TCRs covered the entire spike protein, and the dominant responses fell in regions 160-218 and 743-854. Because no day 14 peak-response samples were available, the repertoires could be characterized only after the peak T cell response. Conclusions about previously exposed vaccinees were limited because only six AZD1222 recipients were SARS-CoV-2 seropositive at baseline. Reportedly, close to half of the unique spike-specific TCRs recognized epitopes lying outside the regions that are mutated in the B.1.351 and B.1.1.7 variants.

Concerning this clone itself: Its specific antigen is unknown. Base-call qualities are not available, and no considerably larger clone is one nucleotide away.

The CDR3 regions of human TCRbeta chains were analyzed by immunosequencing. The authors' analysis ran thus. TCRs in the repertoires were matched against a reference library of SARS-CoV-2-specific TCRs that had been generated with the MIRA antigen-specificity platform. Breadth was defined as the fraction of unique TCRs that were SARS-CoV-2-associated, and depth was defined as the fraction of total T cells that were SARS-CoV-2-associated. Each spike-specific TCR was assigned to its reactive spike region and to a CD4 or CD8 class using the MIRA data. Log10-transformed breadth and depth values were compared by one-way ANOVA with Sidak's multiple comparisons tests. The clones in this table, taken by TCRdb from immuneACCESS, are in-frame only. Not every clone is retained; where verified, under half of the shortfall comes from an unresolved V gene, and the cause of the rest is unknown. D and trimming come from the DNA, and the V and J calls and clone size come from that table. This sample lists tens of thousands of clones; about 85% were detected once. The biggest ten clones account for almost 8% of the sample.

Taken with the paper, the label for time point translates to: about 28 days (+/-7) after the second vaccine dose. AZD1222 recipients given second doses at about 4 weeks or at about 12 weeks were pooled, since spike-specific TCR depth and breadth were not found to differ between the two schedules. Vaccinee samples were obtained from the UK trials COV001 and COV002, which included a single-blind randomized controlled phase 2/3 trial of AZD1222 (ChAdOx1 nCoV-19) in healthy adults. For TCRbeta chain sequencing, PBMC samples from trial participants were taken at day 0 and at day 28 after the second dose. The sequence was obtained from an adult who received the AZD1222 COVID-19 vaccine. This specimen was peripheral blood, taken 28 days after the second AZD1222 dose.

The CDR3 protein: CASSPERGNTEAFF. The sequenced DNA: TGTGCCAGCAGTCCAGAGAGGGGGAACACTGAAGCTTTCTTT. Recombination connected TRBV11-3 to TRBJ1-1; the D gene is perhaps TRBD1, from 5 matching bases. V loses 6 bases of germline sequence and J loses 1 base, and the interval between the two ends is 12 bases. The CDR3 numbers 14 residues from cysteine through phenylalanine. The kept DNA is CDR3 alone, 42 bases in frame from the first base. From a lookup of the germline V gene, CDR1 and CDR2 are SGHNT and YENEEA. The CDR3, completed at both ends by the reference TRBV11-3 and TRBJ1-1 genes, gives the full variable domain EAGVVQSPRYKIIEKKQPVAFWCNPISGHNTLYWYLQNLGQGPELLIRYENEEAVDDSQLPKDRFSAERLKGVDSTLKIQPAELGDSAVYLCASSPERGNTEAFFGQGTRLTVV.